Here is one T cell receptor beta chain with its context. Its antigen is as yet unknown. The sample originates from a study of Tregs in tolerant kidney transplant recipients. Study observations and caveats: Changing PCR primers prevented nucleotide comparison between some patients' samples. This study did not directly address biological reproducibility.

Germline CDR1 SGDLS, CDR2 YYNGEE. V lost 4 bases and J lost 2; bases outside the gene matches: 7. CDR3 length equals 15 residues. Data came from immunoSEQ multiplex PCR; TCRdb stores just in-frame clones and leaves some out. Seen here are tens of thousands of clones, more than 70% observed once, and the top ten hold under 4.5%. Related graft donors supplied nonmyeloablative bone marrow transplants, and mixed chimerism was transient. The chain has TRBV9 and TRBJ1-1, with 8 bases identical to TRBD1. This material consisted of CD4+ T cells from blood (PBMCs), taken 6 months after the transplant. The TCR was taken from a human patient who received a combined kidney and bone marrow transplant. Some T cells may be supplied by the graft donor. The CDR3 DNA sequence: TGTGCCAGCAGCTCCGGGACAGGTTTAAACACTGAAGCTTTCTTT. Its protein is CASSSGTGLNTEAFF.